This T cell receptor (beta chain) was identified in a study of blood T cell repertoires in COVID-19. At the level of the study: The samples span acute and convalescent COVID-19 from the United States, Italy and Spain.

Categorization into cohorts depended on clinical history that participants reported. A PCR-confirmed or clinician-diagnosed COVID-19 case had contacted exposed participants within 2 weeks of entry. V lost 4 bases and J 7 bases, leaving 11 bases between the germline ends. The CDR3 runs to 12 residues. CDR1 is SGDLS, CDR2 YYNGEE, per germline. Here immunoSEQ multiplex PCR was the method, and the copy in TCRdb shows in-frame clones only, minus some. In the table there are roughly 250,000 clones, about 83% of which are singletons. Sequencing was performed on PBMCs or T cells enriched from blood (not recorded which). The sequence came from a woman aged 40 to 55 who had been exposed to COVID-19. The V gene is TRBV9, the J gene TRBJ1-2, with unresolved D. CDR3 DNA: TGTGCCAGCAGCTCCGATCGGAGTGGCTACACCTTC. Translating gives CASSSDRSGYTF.